These T cell receptor beta chains were read from a single sample in a study of T-cell memory formation after mild COVID-19. Each CDR3 protein is one row after TCRdb ran MiXCR on the 5' RACE reads. The sample includes about 110,000 distinct CDR3 sequences, 15% to 20% seen only once; the top ten take 28%. Sequenced sample: PBMCs or a T cell subset sorted from them (not recorded which). The receptors here all came from an adult woman who had mild COVID-19 (a few samples of this study predate the infection). Cell type and time point are not known. The CDR3 runs from the conserved cysteine through the conserved F or W. Each record gives: D gene, V gene, J gene, clone size, CDR3 length, CDR3 protein, CDR3 DNA. The D gene is left open where the match is weak. The listing skips clone size in some rows; elsewhere it reads once, few, many or a size class.

d_call: TRBD1; v_call: TRBV7-8; j_call: TRBJ2-2; clone_size: few; cdr3_length: 16; cdr3_aa: CASSLRRQGDTGELFF; cdr3_nt: TGTGCCAGCAGCTTAAGGCGTCAGGGGGACACCGGGGAGCTGTTTTTT
d_call: TRBD1; v_call: TRBV2; j_call: TRBJ2-6; clone_size: -; cdr3_length: 17; cdr3_aa: CASSLTGDLSGANVLTF; cdr3_nt: TGTGCCAGCAGCCTGACAGGGGACCTCTCTGGGGCCAACGTCCTGACTTTC
d_call: TRBD2; v_call: TRBV29-1; j_call: TRBJ2-5; clone_size: -; cdr3_length: 16; cdr3_aa: CSFSSAWTSGQETQYF; cdr3_nt: TGCAGTTTTAGTTCTGCTTGGACTAGCGGACAAGAGACCCAGTACTTC
d_call: -; v_call: TRBV12-3/TRBV12-4; j_call: TRBJ2-2; clone_size: -; cdr3_length: 12; cdr3_aa: CASSFGAGELFF; cdr3_nt: TGTGCCAGCAGTTTTGGGGCCGGGGAGCTGTTTTTT
d_call: TRBD1; v_call: TRBV20-1; j_call: TRBJ2-5; clone_size: few; cdr3_length: 15; cdr3_aa: CSASFWDRGLETQYF; cdr3_nt: TGCAGTGCTAGTTTCTGGGACAGGGGGCTGGAGACCCAGTACTTC
d_call: TRBD2; v_call: TRBV6-2/TRBV6-3; j_call: TRBJ2-1; clone_size: few; cdr3_length: 17; cdr3_aa: CASSYSRTAGGGDEQFF; cdr3_nt: TGTGCCAGCAGTTACTCGAGAACAGCGGGAGGTGGGGATGAGCAGTTCTTC
d_call: -; v_call: TRBV19; j_call: TRBJ1-1; clone_size: few; cdr3_length: 15; cdr3_aa: CASSTYSKLNTEAFF; cdr3_nt: TGTGCCAGTAGTACCTACAGCAAATTGAACACTGAAGCTTTCTTT
d_call: -; v_call: TRBV6-2/TRBV6-3; j_call: TRBJ1-5; clone_size: -; cdr3_length: 15; cdr3_aa: CASSYSAEVNQPQHF; cdr3_nt: TGTGCCAGCAGTTACTCTGCTGAAGTTAATCAGCCCCAGCATTTT
d_call: TRBD2; v_call: TRBV5-6; j_call: TRBJ2-3; clone_size: few; cdr3_length: 15; cdr3_aa: CASSLYSGGTDTQYF; cdr3_nt: TGTGCCAGCAGCCTGTATAGCGGGGGCACAGATACGCAGTATTTT
d_call: TRBD2; v_call: TRBV7-2; j_call: TRBJ2-1; clone_size: -; cdr3_length: 15; cdr3_aa: CASSLSWLAGNEQFF; cdr3_nt: TGTGCCAGCAGCCTAAGTTGGCTAGCGGGGAATGAGCAGTTCTTC
d_call: -; v_call: TRBV7-9; j_call: TRBJ1-2; clone_size: few; cdr3_length: 13; cdr3_aa: CASRLGPAEGYTF; cdr3_nt: TGTGCCAGCAGACTGGGCCCCGCGGAAGGCTACACCTTC
d_call: -; v_call: TRBV7-3; j_call: TRBJ2-1; clone_size: -; cdr3_length: 12; cdr3_aa: CASSLTGNEQFF; cdr3_nt: TGTGCCAGCAGCTTGACTGGAAATGAGCAGTTCTTC
d_call: -; v_call: TRBV9; j_call: TRBJ2-3; clone_size: many; cdr3_length: 15; cdr3_aa: CASSVGAGGTDTQYF; cdr3_nt: TGTGCCAGCAGCGTAGGGGCAGGGGGCACAGATACGCAGTATTTT
d_call: -; v_call: TRBV29-1; j_call: TRBJ2-2; clone_size: few; cdr3_length: 15; cdr3_aa: CSVEEGGRGTGELFF; cdr3_nt: TGCAGCGTTGAAGAAGGCGGCCGGGGCACCGGGGAGCTGTTTTTT
d_call: TRBD2; v_call: TRBV7-8; j_call: TRBJ2-7; clone_size: -; cdr3_length: 15; cdr3_aa: CASTPKASGGDEQYF; cdr3_nt: TGTGCCAGCACGCCCAAGGCTAGCGGGGGGGACGAGCAGTACTTC
d_call: TRBD1; v_call: TRBV9; j_call: TRBJ2-7; clone_size: -; cdr3_length: 14; cdr3_aa: CASSAGDRGHEQYF; cdr3_nt: TGTGCCAGCAGTGCTGGGGACAGGGGCCACGAGCAGTACTTC
d_call: -; v_call: TRBV12-5; j_call: TRBJ1-5; clone_size: few; cdr3_length: 11; cdr3_aa: CASGPYQPQHF; cdr3_nt: TGTGCTAGTGGTCCATATCAGCCCCAGCATTTT